The entry below gives a single TCR beta chain sequence along with its context. These data originate in a study of T-cell reconstitution after alpha-beta-depleted transplantation in children. Preparation of the TCRbeta library used unique molecular identifiers. TCRdb redid the calling of the PCR reads with MiXCR, one entry per CDR3 protein. This sample has roughly 400,000 distinct CDR3 sequences, with over 20% found just once. The origin of this receptor is a human donor who donated a stem cell graft to a child with acute myeloid leukemia. The sample here was PBMCs from the stem cell graft donor, taken from the stem cell graft.

Written as DNA, the CDR3 is TGTGCCAGCAGCCAAGATCTCGGAACAGGGAAGTACTTC. This codes for CASSQDLGTGKYF. The chain recombines TRBV4-2 with TRBJ2-7, with TRBD1 as a possible D gene (6 bases). The germline V and J ends were trimmed by 0 bases and 11 bases, with 14 bases remaining between them. The germline V gene has CDR1 LGHNA and CDR2 YNFKEQ. This CDR3 contains 13 residues.